The 20 T cell receptor beta chains in this list originate from one sample, sequenced in a study of regulatory T cells in long-lasting Graves disease (dated by TCRdb to 2020 to 2022). The intended sense of this specimen's time point label: persistent/refractory GD, antithyroid drugs over 5 years with positive TRAb. For both TCR sequencing and RNA sequencing, RNA was extracted from PBMCs using TRIzol. The library was prepared using multiplex PCR. TCRdb names Illumina HiSeq 4000 as the instrument used. iRepertoire HTBI primers and Arm-PCR amplification of CDR3 regions were used to construct TCR beta libraries. The raw public data were reprocessed by TCRdb itself: fastp quality trimming at Q25, MiXCR clonotype calling, in-frame beta chains only. Every CDR3 protein is listed once, alongside the most common genes and DNA of its rows. The sample includes about 660,000 distinct CDR3 sequences, with around 30% observed a single time. The ten largest clonotypes hold roughly 40% of the sample.

The sequencing used peripheral blood mononuclear cells (PBMCs), collected when the disease was refractory, from a patient treated with antithyroid drugs. These TCRs come from a female donor with Graves disease.

This clonotype was picked up a small number of times. This rearrangement joins TRBV29-1 to TRBJ1-1, with D perhaps TRBD1 (6 bases). V was pared by 4 bases and J by 1 base, with 13 bases between. This CDR3 region has 14 residues. Per germline, CDR1 SQVTM and CDR2 ANQGSEA. CDR3 amino acids: CSVGGTTSNTEAFF. DNA for the CDR3: TGCAGCGTTGGTGGGACAACCTCGAACACTGAAGCTTTCTTT.

This clonotype was detected many times. The genes are TRBV2 and TRBJ2-5; D may be TRBD2 (5 bases). From germline, CDR1 is SNHLY and CDR2 FYNNEI. The CDR3 sequence is 13 residues long. Trimming took 4 bases from V and 6 from J, leaving 12 bases between them. For the CDR3, the DNA is TGTGCCAGCAGTGGGCGAGCGGAGAAGACCCAGTACTTC. Residues: CASSGRAEKTQYF.

The chain combines TRBV20-1 with TRBJ2-5, with TRBD2 matching over 11 bases. The ends lost 6 bases at V and 5 bases at J; junction bases unmatched: 17. The CDR3 has 17 residues. Germline V gene sequence: CDR1 DFQATT, CDR2 SNEGSKA (reference sequence). CDR3 nucleotides: TGCAGTGCCCTTACCTTATTCCCGACTAGCGGGATGGAGACCCAGTACTTC. This codes for CSALTLFPTSGMETQYF.

The chain uses TRBV28 and TRBJ1-2, with D possibly matching TRBD1 (6 bases). V was cut by 3 bases and J by 4 bases, with 12 bases left in between. Germline assignment: CDR1 MDHEN and CDR2 SYDVKM. The CDR3 totals 14 residues. The CDR3 DNA sequence: TGTGCCAGCAGTTTGGATGAGGGGGGCTATGGCTACACCTTC. Protein product: CASSLDEGGYGYTF.

This clonotype has a handful of counts. The chain uses TRBV4-1 and TRBJ2-7; D not resolved. The CDR3 has 13 amino acids. Germline CDR1 reads MGHRA; CDR2 reads YSYEKL. Trimming removed 5 bases from V and 12 bases from J, with 20 bases in between. CDR3 region: CASSIGPFEYGYF. The CDR3 DNA reads as TGCGCCAGCAGCATCGGTCCATTTGAGTATGGGTACTTC.

In its sample, this clonotype was seen many times. The chain employs TRBV27 and TRBJ1-2; perhaps TRBD1 as D (6 bases). Between the trimmed V and J ends, which lost 6 bases and 4 bases, there was a span of 15 bases. The CDR3 length is 14 residues. Germline lookup yields CDR1 MNHEY and CDR2 SMNVEV (reference sequence). Here the CDR3 reads CASRDTGLRYGYTF. CDR3 nucleotide sequence: TGTGCCAGCAGGGATACAGGGTTGCGCTATGGCTACACCTTC.

The chain recombines TRBV7-9 with TRBJ1-5, with D unresolved. CDR3 length: 14 amino acids. Germline V gives CDR1 SEHNR, CDR2 FQNEAQ (reference sequence). The ends were cut back, 6 bases at V and 7 bases at J, with 16 bases in the middle. Here the CDR3 DNA reads TGTGCCAGCAGTGTCATTGGGGTCGGACAGCCCCAGCATTTT. Its translation: CASSVIGVGQPQHF.

This clonotype was counted ten times or more. An end of the junction does not agree with germline; a read error may underlie this. This chain uses TRBV12-3 or TRBV12-4 with TRBJ2-5; 7 nucleotides agree with TRBD2. The CDR3 contains 13 residues. This CDR3 is CASTLGGPWSTIF. As DNA, the CDR3 is TGTGCCAGCACCCTGGGAGGGCCCTGGTCGACGATCTTC.

The chain carries TRBV30 and TRBJ1-1; no clear D. In germline, CDR1 is GTSNPN, CDR2 SVGIG (reference sequence). This CDR3 has 13 residues. Between the trimmed V and J ends, which lost 0 bases and 1 base, there was a span of 6 bases. As DNA, the CDR3 is TGTGCCTGGAGTGTGGCCGAGAACACTGAAGCTTTCTTT. Amino acid sequence: CAWSVAENTEAFF.

The J gene is TRBJ2-7, the V gene TRBV12-3 or TRBV12-4; 12 nucleotides line up with TRBD2. The CDR3 has 14 amino acids. J gave up 5 bases and V 6 bases, and 5 bases lay outside the gene matches. The CDR3 is CASSGTSGSHEQYF. The CDR3 DNA sequence: TGTGCCAGCAGCGGGACTAGCGGGTCCCACGAGCAGTACTTC.

This chain joins TRBV6-2 or TRBV6-3 and TRBJ2-7; D may match TRBD1 or TRBD2 (6 bases each). Germline-derived CDR1 and CDR2 are MNHEY and SVGEGT. The CDR3 consists of 18 residues. With 5 bases removed from V and 2 bases from J, the gap between germline ends came to 25 bases. CDR3 nucleotide sequence: TGTGCCAGCAGTGTACGAACGAGGGGGGCCCGGTCTACCTACGAGCAGTACTTC. This sequence encodes CASSVRTRGARSTYEQYF.

V and J are TRBV4-1 and TRBJ2-5, with a possible D match to TRBD2 (6 bases). The CDR3 sequence is 18 residues long. Germline CDR1 is MGHRA and CDR2 is YSYEKL. V lost 3 bases and J 5 bases, leaving 25 bases between the germline ends. Here the CDR3 reads CASSHQPGASALWETQYF. CDR3 sequence (DNA): TGCGCCAGCAGCCACCAACCGGGAGCATCGGCCCTTTGGGAGACCCAGTACTTC.

This clonotype was observed a handful of times. The V and J genes are TRBV7-3 and TRBJ2-7, with D possibly matching TRBD1 (7 bases). Trimming removed 6 bases from V and 2 bases from J, with 14 bases in between. The CDR3 length is 14 residues. Germline V gives CDR1 SGHTA, CDR2 FQGTGA. The CDR3 is CASSSGDSPYEQYF. The CDR3 DNA reads as TGTGCCAGCAGTTCGGGGGACAGCCCCTACGAGCAGTACTTC.

The gene calls are TRBV7-2 and TRBJ2-7, with 8 bases that match TRBD2. The length of the CDR3 is 16 residues. Looked up from germline, CDR1 is SGHTA and CDR2 is FQGNSA. The trim removed 9 bases at V and 1 base at J, leaving 14 bases unmatched. This chain's CDR3 is CASKTDPGLVSYEQYF. The CDR3 DNA sequence: TGTGCCAGTAAGACGGATCCGGGACTAGTTTCCTACGAGCAGTACTTC.

The rearrangement links TRBV6-5 to TRBJ1-2; tentative D call: TRBD1 (5 bases). CDR3 length equals 15 residues. V was trimmed by 2 bases and J by 3 bases, leaving 13 bases between them. From germline, CDR1 is MNHEY and CDR2 SVGAGI. The CDR3 is CASSYASTGDYGYTF. The CDR3, as DNA: TGTGCCAGCAGTTACGCTTCAACGGGGGACTATGGCTACACCTTC.

This chain joins TRBV29-1 and TRBJ2-5; perhaps TRBD1 as D (6 bases). The germline CDR1 and CDR2 sequences are SQVTM and ANQGSEA. The CDR3 spans 13 residues. The V end lost 1 base, the J end lost 3 bases, and 9 bases lay between the germline ends. CDR3 protein: CSVEARTEETQYF. CDR3 in DNA: TGCAGCGTTGAAGCCAGGACAGAAGAGACCCAGTACTTC. Filled out from reference TRBV29-1 and TRBJ2-5, the complete variable domain reads SAVISQKPSRDICQRGTSLTIQCQVDSQVTMMFWYRQQPGQSLTLIATANQGSEATYESGFVIDKFPISRPNLTFSTLTVSNMSPEDSSIYLCSVEARTEETQYFGPGTRLLVL.

This clonotype was seen a handful of times. This chain links TRBV6-5 with TRBJ1-5; tentatively, D is TRBD1 (6 bases). The ends were cut back, 4 bases at V and 6 bases at J, with 13 bases in the middle. Per the germline V gene, CDR1 is MNHEY and CDR2 is SVGAGI. The length of the CDR3 is 14 residues. The DNA for the CDR3 is TGTGCCAGCAGTTTAACAGGGTTCGGTCAGCCCCAGCATTTT. This gives the protein CASSLTGFGQPQHF.

This sequence joins TRBV7-9 and TRBJ2-7, with 7 bases identical to TRBD1. Germline V gene sequence: CDR1 SEHNR, CDR2 FQNEAQ (reference sequence). Trimming cost V 4 bases and J 2 bases; bases outside gene matches: 5. The CDR3 contains 14 residues. The CDR3 DNA sequence: TGTGCCAGCAGCTCCGGGACAGTCACCTACGAGCAGTACTTC. It translates to CASSSGTVTYEQYF. Variable domain in full (rest from reference TRBV7-9 and TRBJ2-7): DTGVSQNPRHKITKRGQNVTFRCDPISEHNRLYWYRQTLGQGPEFLTYFQNEAQLEKSRLLSDRFSAERPKGSFSTLEIQRTEQGDSAMYLCASSSGTVTYEQYFGPGTRLTVT.

The V call is TRBV4-1, the J call TRBJ1-5; D ambiguous. V shed 5 bases and J shed 7 bases, with 12 bases lying between them. The CDR3 runs 13 residues. Germline CDR1 and CDR2: MGHRA and YSYEKL. The CDR3 is CASSLSSGQPQHF. The CDR3 DNA sequence: TGCGCCAGCAGCTTGAGTAGCGGACAGCCCCAGCATTTT.

This chain connects TRBV4-1 to TRBJ1-1; D gene unclear. V dropped 1 base and J dropped 1 base, with 7 bases sitting between them. Germline V lookup: CDR1 MGHRA, CDR2 YSYEKL. There are 14 residues in the CDR3. The CDR3 reads CASSQAKGNTEAFF. The CDR3 DNA follows: TGCGCCAGCAGCCAAGCTAAGGGGAACACTGAAGCTTTCTTT.